The 14 T cell receptor beta chains in this list originate from one sample, sequenced in a study of Ad26.COV2.S vaccination and SARS-CoV-2 variants. Sample treatment: 15 to 20 received Ad26.COV2.S at low or high dose, single or two shots; a few received placebo; per-sample allocation not given. Each sample was drawn 63 days after the first injection (of vaccine or placebo). The repertoire was sequenced with immunoSEQ multiplex PCR; TCRdb's copy has only in-frame clones and lacks some. Here the sample spans approximately 350,000 clones, roughly 91% being singletons. The sample in question was peripheral blood, obtained in a trial of Ad26.COV2.S vaccine versus placebo. The receptor source for this set is a person between 18 and 59 years old who received the Ad26.COV2.S COVID-19 vaccine or a placebo.

The chain carries TRBV5-4 and TRBJ1-2; tentative D call: TRBD1 (6 bases). The CDR3 contains 15 residues. Germline V CDR1 and CDR2: SGHNT, YYREEE (reference sequence). Trimming removed 0 bases at V and 3 bases at J, with 12 bases between. The CDR3 sequence is CASSLGGASDYGYTF. DNA of the CDR3: TGTGCCAGCAGCTTGGGGGGGGCGTCGGACTATGGCTACACCTTC.

The rearrangement joins TRBV12-3 or TRBV12-4 to TRBJ2-2, with a tentative D call TRBD2 (6 bases). This CDR3 spans 13 amino acids. The V gene lost 3 bases and the J gene lost 5 bases, with 7 bases spanning the gap. This CDR3 is CASSFGGTGELFF. The CDR3 coding sequence is TGTGCCAGCAGTTTCGGAGGGACCGGGGAGCTGTTTTTT.

The chain recombines TRBV7-3 with TRBJ1-1; D gene uncertain. Trimming removed 2 bases at V and 4 bases at J, with 11 bases between. CDR1 and CDR2 from the germline V gene are SGHTA and FQGTGA. The CDR3 is 14 residues long. Written as DNA, the CDR3 is TGTGCCAGCAGCTTAGGGATGGGCGCCACTGAAGCTTTCTTT. It codes for CASSLGMGATEAFF.

The V call is TRBV27, the J call TRBJ2-5; a possible D gene is TRBD1 (6 bases). The ends were cut back, 9 bases at V and 5 bases at J, with 19 bases in the middle. Germline-derived CDR1 and CDR2 are MNHEY and SMNVEV (reference sequence). This CDR3 is 14 amino acids long. The CDR3 loop reads CASTQQGSWETQYF. As DNA, the CDR3 is TGTGCCAGTACACAACAGGGTTCTTGGGAGACCCAGTACTTC.

This chain joins TRBV7-9 and TRBJ1-1; no reliable D call. Germline CDR1 SEHNR, CDR2 FQNEAQ (reference sequence). Deletions cut 2 bases from V and 0 bases from J, with 7 bases between. The CDR3 loop spans 14 amino acids. The CDR3 protein is CASSLSEMNTEAFF. CDR3 bases: TGTGCCAGCAGCTTAAGCGAAATGAACACTGAAGCTTTCTTT.

The count of this clone is one. The chain employs TRBV6-1 and TRBJ1-2; D is ambiguous. The germline CDR1 and CDR2 sequences are MNHNS and SASEGT. CDR3 length: 13 residues. The V end lost 3 bases, the J end lost 5 bases, and 10 bases lay between the germline ends. As DNA, the CDR3 is TGTGCCAGCAGTGAGGTTGAGAGATATGGCTACACCTTC. Amino acid sequence: CASSEVERYGYTF.

The chain carries TRBV5-1 and TRBJ1-5, with TRBD1 as a possible D gene (6 bases). The CDR3 contains 15 residues. The V and J ends lost 1 base and 7 bases respectively, with 15 bases between them. Germline V gives CDR1 SGHRS, CDR2 YFSETQ. CDR3 sequence: CASSLIGGARQPQHF. The CDR3 region has the DNA TGCGCCAGCAGCTTGATCGGGGGCGCGAGGCAGCCCCAGCATTTT.

Details on this clone: This same CDR3 is encoded by further DNA sequences in the sample. The chain carries TRBV15 and TRBJ2-2; possible D gene TRBD2, 7 bases. V lost 3 bases, J lost 2 bases, and 10 bases lay in between. Germline CDR1 is LNHNV and CDR2 is YYDKDF (reference sequence). The CDR3 is made up of 15 amino acids. CDR3 protein: CATSRAGANTGELFF. Written as DNA, the CDR3 is TGTGCCACCAGCAGGGCGGGGGCCAACACCGGGGAGCTGTTTTTT.

This chain uses TRBV14 with TRBJ1-3; no clear D. Germline CDR1 and CDR2: SGHDN and FVKESK. Between the trimmed V and J ends, which lost 4 bases and 5 bases, there was a span of 9 bases. The CDR3 has 13 residues. In DNA form, the CDR3 reads TGTGCCAGCAGCCCACACCGAAGAAACACCATATATTTT. Translated, it gives CASSPHRRNTIYF.

The chain has TRBV30 and TRBJ1-3, with TRBD1 matching 7 bases. Trimming cost V 3 bases and J 4 bases; bases outside gene matches: 6. Germline CDR1 GTSNPN, CDR2 SVGIG (reference sequence). The CDR3 totals 14 residues. The CDR3 nucleotides are TGTGCCTGGAGATACCGGGACAGCGGAAACACCATATATTTT. The encoded protein is CAWRYRDSGNTIYF.

The genes are TRBV5-1 and TRBJ1-6, with unresolved D. The ends were cut back, 0 bases at V and 0 bases at J, with 7 bases in the middle. Germline values: CDR1 SGHRS, CDR2 YFSETQ. The CDR3 length is 16 residues. The CDR3 protein is CASSLVSSSYNSPLHF. DNA for the CDR3: TGCGCCAGCAGCTTGGTATCGAGCTCCTATAATTCACCCCTCCACTTT.

The chain carries TRBV27 and TRBJ1-2; no clear D. Germline CDR1 MNHEY, CDR2 SMNVEV (reference sequence). V shed 2 bases and J shed 6 bases, with 22 bases lying between them. This CDR3 comprises 17 residues. CDR3 sequence (DNA): TGTGCCAGCAGTTTAAGTGTTGGGGTCAGCTCAAGTGATGGCTACACCTTC. Translation: CASSLSVGVSSSDGYTF.

V gene TRBV12-3 or TRBV12-4 combines with J gene TRBJ2-7; D gene ambiguous. This CDR3 is 12 amino acids long. With 6 bases removed from V and 3 bases from J, the gap between germline ends came to 9 bases. This CDR3 is CASSHDGYEQYF. The CDR3 coding sequence is TGTGCCAGCAGCCACGATGGCTACGAGCAGTACTTC.

This clone came up once. V usage is TRBV11-2 and J usage is TRBJ2-3; 8 nucleotides line up with TRBD1. Germline lookup yields CDR1 SGHAT and CDR2 FQNNGV. Trimming took 3 bases from V and 11 from J; bases not matched to a gene: 10. The CDR3 sequence is 14 residues long. The CDR3 DNA is TGTGCCAGCAGCTTCAATCCCGGACAGGGTGGGCAGTATTTT. Translation gives CASSFNPGQGGQYF.